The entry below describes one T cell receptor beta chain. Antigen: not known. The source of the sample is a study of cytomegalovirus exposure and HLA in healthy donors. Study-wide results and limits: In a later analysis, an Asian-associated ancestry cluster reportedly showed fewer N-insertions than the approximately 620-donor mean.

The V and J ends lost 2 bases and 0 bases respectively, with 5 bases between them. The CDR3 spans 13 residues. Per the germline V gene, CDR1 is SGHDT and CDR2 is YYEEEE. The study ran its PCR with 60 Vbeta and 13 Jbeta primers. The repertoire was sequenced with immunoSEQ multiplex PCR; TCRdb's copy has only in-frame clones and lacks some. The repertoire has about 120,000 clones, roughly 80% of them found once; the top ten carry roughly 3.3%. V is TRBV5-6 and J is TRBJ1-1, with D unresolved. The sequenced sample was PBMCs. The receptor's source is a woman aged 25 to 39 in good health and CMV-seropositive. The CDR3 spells CASSLIMNTEAFF. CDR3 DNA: TGTGCCAGCAGCTTAATAATGAACACTGAAGCTTTCTTT.